The 32 T cell receptor beta chains below were found in one sample sequenced in a study of cytomegalovirus exposure and HLA in healthy donors. The study ran its PCR with 60 Vbeta and 13 Jbeta primers. The repertoire was sequenced with immunoSEQ multiplex PCR; TCRdb's copy has only in-frame clones and lacks some. The sample holds about 150,000 clones, roughly 80% seen once. The source material was PBMCs. These receptors originate from a man aged 50 to 59 in good health and CMV-seropositive.

The chain has TRBV5-1 and TRBJ2-5; 10 nucleotides match TRBD1. Germline loops: CDR1 SGHRS, CDR2 YFSETQ. CDR3 length equals 15 residues. V dropped 3 bases and J dropped 3; count of bases not matched to a gene: 5. Written as DNA, the CDR3 is TGCGCCAGCAGCTCGGGCGGGACAGGGGAAGAGACCCAGTACTTC. Translating it yields CASSSGGTGEETQYF.

Worth noting for this clone: One end of the junction fails to match germline, which may point to a read error. The rearrangement joins TRBV2 to TRBJ2-7, with 7 bases lining up with TRBD2. This CDR3 region has 13 residues. The germline gives CDR1 SNHLY, CDR2 FYNNEI. The chain's CDR3 is CASRLGTIYVQYF. The CDR3 region has the DNA TGTGCCAGCAGATTGGGGACTATCTACGTGCAGTACTTC. The variable domain in full, with the rest retrieved from reference TRBV2 and TRBJ2-7, is EPEVTQTPSHQVTQMGQEVILRCVPISNHLYFYWYRQILGQKVEFLVSFYNNEISEKSEIFDDQFSVERPDGSNFTLKIRSTKLEDSAMYFCASRLGTIYVQYFGPGTRLTVT.

The rearrangement joins TRBV30 to TRBJ1-2; perhaps TRBD1 as D (6 bases). The CDR3 runs to 19 residues. Germline V gene sequence: CDR1 GTSNPN, CDR2 SVGIG (reference sequence). V shed 4 bases and J shed 2 bases, with 29 bases lying between them. CDR3 sequence: CAWTPYKLLDRKNNYGYTF. CDR3 in DNA: TGTGCCTGGACCCCTTACAAATTACTAGACAGGAAAAACAACTATGGCTACACCTTC.

The chain uses TRBV6-1 and TRBJ2-1; D possibly corresponds to TRBD1 (6 bases). V was pared by 11 bases and J by 8 bases, with 19 bases between. The CDR3 runs 13 residues. Looked up from germline, CDR1 is MNHNS and CDR2 is SASEGT. The CDR3 region is CAGCRGPWDEQFF. The CDR3 coding sequence is TGTGCCGGCTGCAGGGGACCCTGGGATGAGCAGTTCTTC.

This clone was picked up one time. The chain carries TRBV27 and TRBJ2-1; possible D gene TRBD1, 6 bases. Germline lookup yields CDR1 MNHEY and CDR2 SMNVEV (reference sequence). This CDR3 spans 14 amino acids. V was shortened by 5 bases and J by 4 bases, with 12 bases between the two germline ends. The chain's CDR3 is CASSRQGLYNEQFF. For the CDR3, the DNA is TGTGCCAGCAGTAGGCAGGGGCTTTACAATGAGCAGTTCTTC.

The chain links TRBV11-2 to TRBJ2-7; weak D call: TRBD2 (6 bases). In germline, CDR1 is SGHAT, CDR2 FQNNGV. The CDR3 has 17 residues. V was shortened by 5 bases and J by 0 bases, with 20 bases between the two germline ends. The CDR3 loop reads CASSARTTFYYSYEQYF. CDR3 bases: TGTGCCAGCAGCGCACGGACTACTTTCTACTACTCCTACGAGCAGTACTTC.

The genes are TRBV9 and TRBJ2-5, with 10 bases lining up with TRBD2. V gave up 5 bases and J gave up 5 bases; unmatched junction bases: 12. The CDR3 consists of 16 residues. Germline CDR1 is SGDLS and CDR2 is YYNGEE. The CDR3, as DNA: TGTGCCAGCAGTGAATTAGCGGGGGGTTCTGGTGAGACCCAGTACTTC. It is translated as CASSELAGGSGETQYF.

The genes are TRBV6-1 and TRBJ2-3, with no clear D. Germline-derived CDR1 and CDR2 are MNHNS and SASEGT. CDR3 size: 15 residues. The germline V and J ends were trimmed by 6 bases and 5 bases, with 18 bases remaining between them. The CDR3 protein is CASSEMALAVDTQYF. The CDR3 coding sequence is TGTGCCAGCAGCGAAATGGCCCTTGCTGTAGATACGCAGTATTTT.

V is TRBV2 and J is TRBJ2-7, with D unclear. CDR1 is SNHLY, CDR2 FYNNEI, per germline. The V end was cut by 2 bases, the J end by 2 bases, with 7 bases between. This CDR3 is 13 amino acids long. CDR3 sequence reads: CASSEQSTYEQYF. For the CDR3, the DNA is TGTGCCAGCAGTGAACAAAGCACCTACGAGCAGTACTTC.

This rearrangement joins TRBV1 to TRBJ2-7; no DNA check was done on the table's D call, TRBD2. TRBV1 is assigned pseudogene status. CDR3 length: 14 residues. CDR3: CTSSQGGGSYEQYF. The CDR3 bases are TGCACCAGCAGCCAAGGGGGGGGCAGCTACGAGCAGTACTTC.

This chain uses TRBV5-4 with TRBJ2-1, with TRBD2 matching over 11 bases. From germline, CDR1 is SGHNT and CDR2 YYREEE (reference sequence). V lost 0 bases and J lost 9; bases outside the gene matches: 8. The CDR3 has 16 amino acids. CDR3 sequence reads: CASSLGGSGGAGEQFF. Written as DNA, the CDR3 is TGTGCCAGCAGCTTGGGCGGTAGCGGGGGGGCAGGTGAGCAGTTCTTC. Together with reference TRBV5-4 and TRBJ2-1, the CDR3 gives the full variable domain: ETGVTQSPTHLIKTRGQQVTLRCSSQSGHNTVSWYQQALGQGPQFIFQYYREEENGRGNFPPRFSGLQFPNYSSELNVNALELDDSALYLCASSLGGSGGAGEQFFGPGTRLTVL.

This sequence joins TRBV28 and TRBJ2-7; TRBD1 matches 7 bases. J gave up 0 bases and V 9 bases, and 8 bases lay outside the gene matches. The CDR3 totals 14 residues. The germline V gene has CDR1 MDHEN and CDR2 SYDVKM. The DNA for the CDR3 is TGTGCCAGTGACAGGGAATACGGCTCCTACGAGCAGTACTTC. Amino acid sequence: CASDREYGSYEQYF. Full variable domain (remainder filled in from reference TRBV28 and TRBJ2-7): DVKVTQSSRYLVKRTGEKVFLECVQDMDHENMFWYRQDPGLGLRLIYFSYDVKMKEKGDIPEGYSVSREKKERFSLILESASTNQTSMYLCASDREYGSYEQYFGPGTRLTVT.

The CDR3 region is CASSPRDREAFF. CDR3 coding DNA: TGTGCCAGCAGTCCCCGGGACAGGGAAGCTTTCTTT. This chain joins TRBV28 and TRBJ1-1; TRBD1 agrees at 8 bases. J was trimmed by 8 bases and V by 5 bases; bases with no gene match: 4. CDR1 and CDR2 (germline): MDHEN, SYDVKM. CDR3 length equals 12 residues.

The rearrangement uses TRBV5-5 and TRBJ2-1; 7 bases line up with TRBD2. The V segment lost 4 bases and the J segment 0 bases; nucleotides outside the gene matches: 7. The CDR3 covers 16 residues. CDR1 is SGHKS and CDR2 is YYEKEE in the germline V gene (reference sequence). The CDR3 DNA is TGTGCCAGCAGCCTCCACGGGGGGAGCTCCTACAATGAGCAGTTCTTC. As protein: CASSLHGGSSYNEQFF.

This chain uses TRBV15 with TRBJ2-1; D unresolved. Trimming cost V 8 bases and J 3 bases, with 5 bases left between them. Germline values: CDR1 LNHNV, CDR2 YYDKDF (reference sequence). The CDR3 is 11 amino acids. Here the CDR3 reads CATENYNEQFF. CDR3 sequence (DNA): TGTGCCACCGAGAACTACAATGAGCAGTTCTTC.

The V gene is TRBV2, the J gene TRBJ1-5; D gene uncertain. There are 13 residues in the CDR3. The ends were cut back, 5 bases at V and 6 bases at J, with 11 bases in the middle. Germline CDR1 SNHLY, CDR2 FYNNEI. CDR3 residues: CASSWESIQPQHF. The CDR3 DNA follows: TGTGCCAGCAGTTGGGAGTCGATTCAGCCCCAGCATTTT.

The chain recombines TRBV19 with TRBJ2-7, with 7 bases fitting TRBD1. This CDR3 is built from 16 residues. The germline CDR1 and CDR2 sequences are LNHDA and SQIVND (reference sequence). The trim removed 10 bases at V and 1 base at J, leaving 16 bases unmatched. CDR3 sequence: CATRRSQGDLSYEQYF. The CDR3 DNA is TGTGCCACCCGGCGCAGCCAGGGGGACCTTTCCTACGAGCAGTACTTC.

A few counts support this clone. The chain joins TRBV11-2 to TRBJ2-3, with D perhaps TRBD2 (6 bases). Germline V lookup: CDR1 SGHAT, CDR2 FQNNGV. With 5 bases removed from V and 5 bases from J, the gap between germline ends came to 17 bases. This CDR3 spans 15 amino acids. The CDR3, as DNA: TGTGCCAGCAGCCCAGTTGGGGTGGGGGGAGATACGCAGTATTTT. Its translation is CASSPVGVGGDTQYF.

This chain joins TRBV25-1 and TRBJ1-1; TRBD1 matches at 9 bases. The germline gives CDR1 MGHDK, CDR2 SYGVNS. The CDR3 covers 14 residues. V dropped 6 bases and J dropped 6; count of bases not matched to a gene: 8. The CDR3 sequence is CASRRQGEVSEAFF. DNA of the CDR3: TGTGCCAGCAGACGACAGGGGGAAGTGTCTGAAGCTTTCTTT. Complete variable domain (other parts from reference TRBV25-1 and TRBJ1-1): EADIYQTPRYLVIGTGKKITLECSQTMGHDKMYWYQQDPGMELHLIHYSYGVNSTEKGDLSSESTVSRIRTEHFPLTLESARPSHTSQYLCASRRQGEVSEAFFGQGTRLTVV.

This chain connects TRBV28 to TRBJ2-1; D may be TRBD2 (5 bases). Trimming pared 2 bases from V and 4 bases from J, leaving 12 bases between. Germline assignment: CDR1 MDHEN and CDR2 SYDVKM. The CDR3 has 15 residues. The CDR3 loop reads CASSLGGRPYNEQFF. CDR3 coding DNA: TGTGCCAGCAGTTTAGGTGGGAGACCTTACAATGAGCAGTTCTTC.

The genes are TRBV7-9 and TRBJ1-2; TRBD1 matches at 9 bases. J was trimmed by 2 bases and V by 11 bases; bases with no gene match: 3. The CDR3 is 12 residues long. Germline V lookup: CDR1 SEHNR, CDR2 FQNEAQ (reference sequence). CDR3 in amino acids: CASGQGNYGYTF. The CDR3 bases are TGTGCCTCGGGACAGGGCAACTATGGCTACACCTTC.

The chain carries TRBV29-1 and TRBJ2-2; TRBD2 matches at 8 bases. The germline gives CDR1 SQVTM, CDR2 ANQGSEA. Trimming took 6 bases from V and 4 from J; bases not matched to a gene: 10. The CDR3 totals 15 residues. CDR3 region: CSVRERGRLTGELFF. As DNA, the CDR3 is TGCAGCGTCCGAGAGCGCGGGAGGCTCACCGGGGAGCTGTTTTTT.

This chain joins TRBV14 and TRBJ2-1; a weak D match, TRBD1 (6 bases). Trimming removed 7 bases at V and 4 bases at J, with 8 bases between. CDR1 is SGHDN, CDR2 FVKESK, per germline. The CDR3 is 12 residues long. CDR3: CASTTGYNEQFF. The CDR3 coding sequence is TGTGCCAGCACCACAGGGTACAATGAGCAGTTCTTC.

The rearrangement joins TRBV5-5 to TRBJ2-5; 7 positions agree with TRBD2. The V gene end was trimmed by 4 bases and the J gene end by 11 bases; junction bases not matched to a gene: 14. Germline V CDR1 and CDR2: SGHKS, YYEKEE (reference sequence). The CDR3 length is 14 residues. For the CDR3, the DNA is TGTGCCAGCAGCCCTGGGGCGGGAGCCAGGGAGCAGTACTTC. It yields the protein CASSPGAGAREQYF.

This clone was observed a handful of times. The chain recombines TRBV9 with TRBJ2-5; 8 bases fit TRBD2. The V gene's germline CDR1 is SGDLS and CDR2 YYNGEE. The V segment lost 0 bases and the J segment 5 bases; nucleotides outside the gene matches: 6. The CDR3 contains 15 residues. The DNA of the CDR3 is TGTGCCAGCAGCGTAGGCCCAGCGGGAGTGGAGACCCAGTACTTC. Its protein product is CASSVGPAGVETQYF.

The CDR3 here is CASSQDATENYGYTF. In DNA form, the CDR3 reads TGTGCCAGCAGCCAAGATGCGACAGAAAACTATGGCTACACCTTC. This chain joins TRBV4-2 and TRBJ1-2; possible D gene TRBD1, 5 bases. Germline CDR1 reads LGHNA; CDR2 reads YNFKEQ. The CDR3 is made up of 15 amino acids. The V end was cut by 0 bases, the J end by 2 bases, with 10 bases between.

The chain links TRBV5-6 to TRBJ2-7; TRBD2 might be the D (7 bases). The CDR3 length is 17 residues. V lost 6 bases to trimming and J lost 5 bases, with 27 bases between them. From germline, CDR1 is SGHDT and CDR2 YYEEEE. The CDR3 DNA reads as TGTGCCAGCACCTCCTTCTCGATGAGAGGGGGGGCTAACGAGCAGTACTTC. It is translated as CASTSFSMRGGANEQYF.

The chain employs TRBV5-4 and TRBJ2-1; 9 nucleotides match TRBD2. The CDR3 contains 14 residues. After removal of 10 bases from V and 7 bases from J, the junction contained 12 bases not matched to a gene. Germline V gives CDR1 SGHNT, CDR2 YYREEE (reference sequence). CDR3 sequence (DNA): TGTGCCCTGGACGCGGGAGGGCCGGGGAATGAGCAGTTCTTC. Translating gives CALDAGGPGNEQFF.

The chain has TRBV4-1 and TRBJ1-4, with no clear D. CDR1 MGHRA and CDR2 YSYEKL come from the germline V gene. The germline V and J ends were trimmed by 4 bases and 0 bases, with 9 bases remaining between them. This CDR3 has 15 amino acids. This CDR3 reads CASSPRLATNEKLFF. The DNA for the CDR3 is TGCGCCAGCAGCCCCCGACTTGCAACTAATGAAAAACTGTTTTTT.

This rearrangement joins TRBV9 to TRBJ2-2; D is unclear. The CDR3 sequence is 13 residues long. Germline V gives CDR1 SGDLS, CDR2 YYNGEE. Trimming shortened V by 1 base and J by 4 bases, and 5 bases separated the two germline ends. The CDR3 DNA reads TGTGCCAGCAGCGTATATGTCACCGGGGAGCTGTTTTTT. Protein: CASSVYVTGELFF.

The chain combines TRBV5-1 with TRBJ2-1; 8 bases are shared with TRBD2. Trimming removed 3 bases from V and 0 bases from J; junction bases left unmatched: 2. CDR1 is SGHRS and CDR2 is YFSETQ in the germline V gene. The CDR3 extends over 15 amino acids. This CDR3 is CASSSSGSSYNEQFF. The CDR3 DNA reads as TGCGCCAGCAGCTCCAGCGGGAGCTCCTACAATGAGCAGTTCTTC. The full variable domain, with the rest looked up from reference TRBV5-1 and TRBJ2-1, is KAGVTQTPRYLIKTRGQQVTLSCSPISGHRSVSWYQQTPGQGLQFLFEYFSETQRNKGNFPGRFSGRQFSNSRSEMNVSTLELGDSALYLCASSSSGSSYNEQFFGPGTRLTVL.

CDR3 sequence: CASSEQRGVYNEQFF. The CDR3 coding sequence is TGTGCCAGCAGTGAGCAGCGGGGGGTCTACAATGAGCAGTTCTTC. The V call is TRBV2, the J call TRBJ2-1; 9 nucleotides align to TRBD2. V was clipped by 3 bases and J by 3 bases; unmatched bases: 3. The CDR3 contains 15 residues. Germline V gene data show CDR1 as SNHLY and CDR2 as FYNNEI.